This T cell receptor beta chain came from a study of technical replicates of blood from four donors. CDR1 is GTSNPN and CDR2 is SVGIG in the germline V gene (reference sequence). The V end was cut by 0 bases, the J end by 6 bases, with 11 bases between. There are 13 residues in the CDR3. TCRdb's table, derived via immunoSEQ multiplex PCR, lists solely in-frame clones and lacks some. The profile shows around 50,000 clones, 95% to 97% of them singletons. This chain joins TRBV30 and TRBJ1-2, with a tentative D call TRBD1 (5 bases). Sequencing was carried out using T cells isolated from PBMCs. The receptor comes from a human donor in good health. CDR3 region: CAWSVTQGDGYTF. DNA of the CDR3: TGTGCCTGGAGTGTAACTCAGGGTGATGGCTACACCTTC. Combining the CDR3 with reference TRBV30 and TRBJ1-2 gives the whole variable domain SQTIHQWPATLVQPVGSPLSLECTVEGTSNPNLYWYRQAAGRGLQLLFYSVGIGQISSEVPQNLSASRPQDRQFILSSKKLLLSDSGFYLCAWSVTQGDGYTFGSGTRLTVV.